A selection of T cell receptor beta chains follows, all from one sample in a study of shared clonotypes between healthy human individuals. Sequencing used immunoSEQ multiplex PCR; TCRdb keeps in-frame clones, though not all of them. The data show around 2.5 million clones, roughly 93% seen once. The sample was naive CD4+ T cells from PBMCs. The receptors derive from a man aged 18 to 30 in good health. Some clones in this sample may be carry-over from other donors' samples. CDR3s include the opening cysteine and the closing phenylalanine or tryptophan. Each record gives: CDR3 protein, CDR3 DNA, V gene, CDR3 length, clone size, J gene, D gene. A D gene is named only where the DNA matches it firmly. Clone size is given for some rows only: seen once, a few or many times, or a class if the clone is expanded.

CDR3: CASSGGSEAFF
DNA: TGTGCCAGCAGTGGGGGTTCTGAAGCTTTCTTT
V: TRBV5-5
length: 11
size: -
J: TRBJ1-1
D: -

CDR3: CASSDWPPHEQFF
DNA: TGTGCCAGCAGTGACTGGCCCCCCCATGAGCAGTTCTTC
V: TRBV6-4
length: 13
size: -
J: TRBJ2-1
D: -

CDR3: CASSPRGTGWEQPQHF
DNA: TGTGCCAGCAGCCCGAGAGGGACAGGCTGGGAACAGCCCCAGCATTTT
V: TRBV9
length: 16
size: -
J: TRBJ1-5
D: TRBD1

CDR3: CASSLLSSGAGNTIYF
DNA: TGTGCCAGCAGCTTATTGAGTTCAGGGGCTGGAAACACCATATATTTT
V: TRBV11-2
length: 16
size: -
J: TRBJ1-3
D: -

CDR3: CASSSSSGSIEQYF
DNA: TGTGCCAGCAGCTCCTCTAGCGGGAGCATCGAGCAGTACTTC
V: TRBV7-2
length: 14
size: -
J: TRBJ2-7
D: TRBD2

CDR3: CASSLIGETTEAFF
DNA: TGTGCCAGCAGCTTAATAGGGGAGACCACTGAAGCTTTCTTT
V: TRBV11-2
length: 14
size: few
J: TRBJ1-1
D: -

CDR3: CASTLGAPNTGELFF
DNA: TGTGCCAGCACCTTAGGGGCACCGAACACCGGGGAGCTGTTTTTT
V: TRBV7-2
length: 15
size: -
J: TRBJ2-2
D: -

CDR3: CASSLVLAGEPGANVLTF
DNA: TGTGCCAGCAGCTTGGTCCTAGCGGGAGAACCTGGGGCCAACGTCCTGACTTTC
V: TRBV7-2
length: 18
size: -
J: TRBJ2-6
D: TRBD2

CDR3: CASSSKSSGGSYEQYF
DNA: TGTGCCAGCAGCTCCAAATCTAGCGGGGGCTCCTACGAGCAGTACTTC
V: TRBV9
length: 16
size: -
J: TRBJ2-7
D: TRBD2

CDR3: CASTLAPNEQFF
DNA: TGTGCCAGCACACTAGCCCCAAATGAGCAGTTCTTC
V: TRBV28
length: 12
size: once
J: TRBJ2-1
D: -

CDR3: CASSLAAPGKLFF
DNA: TGTGCCAGCAGTTTAGCCGCACCCGGAAAACTGTTTTTT
V: TRBV27
length: 13
size: -
J: TRBJ1-4
D: -

CDR3: CASDTRTGGKQETQYF
DNA: TGTGCCAGCGACACTCGGACAGGGGGAAAACAAGAGACCCAGTACTTC
V: TRBV7-9
length: 16
size: once
J: TRBJ2-5
D: TRBD1

CDR3: CSVTTSGGSGANVLTF
DNA: TGCAGCGTTACGACTAGCGGTGGCTCTGGGGCCAACGTCCTGACTTTC
V: TRBV29-1
length: 16
size: -
J: TRBJ2-6
D: TRBD2

CDR3: CASSQARTVNTEAFF
DNA: TGCGCCAGCAGCCAAGCTCGGACGGTGAACACTGAAGCTTTCTTT
V: TRBV4-1
length: 15
size: -
J: TRBJ1-1
D: -

CDR3: CASSPGLDTQYF
DNA: TGTGCCAGCAGCCCCGGTTTGGATACGCAGTATTTT
V: TRBV11-2
length: 12
size: -
J: TRBJ2-3
D: -

CDR3: CSVESVRPGSYNEQFF
DNA: TGCAGCGTTGAAAGTGTCCGGCCGGGTTCCTACAATGAGCAGTTCTTC
V: TRBV29-1
length: 16
size: once
J: TRBJ2-1
D: -

CDR3: CASSLGGFGGYTF
DNA: TGTGCCAGCAGCTTGGGGGGATTCGGTGGCTACACCTTC
V: TRBV7-8
length: 13
size: -
J: TRBJ1-2
D: -

CDR3: CASREGQRTNTF
DNA: TGTGCCAGCAGGGAGGGACAGAGAACTAACACCTTC
V: TRBV6-1
length: 12
size: -
J: TRBJ1-2
D: TRBD1